This passage covers 19 T cell receptor beta chains from one sample sequenced in a study of PD-1 blockade in mismatch repair-deficient tumors. Assay: immunoSEQ multiplex PCR; the TCRdb copy retains only in-frame clones and omits some. The sample has approximately 130,000 clones; about 88% are singletons. This material consisted of peripheral blood, taken 44 weeks after starting pembrolizumab. These receptor sequences come from an adult with mismatch repair-deficient cancer.

Only one count was recorded for this clone. The chain couples TRBV11-2 to TRBJ2-7; 8 nucleotides align to TRBD2. The V and J ends lost 1 base and 6 bases, in that order; junction bases with no gene match: 2. The CDR3 contains 13 residues. Germline loops: CDR1 SGHAT, CDR2 FQNNGV. CDR3 in DNA: TGTGCCAGCAGCTTAGTCCTAGCGGGCGAGCAGTACTTC. It yields the protein CASSLVLAGEQYF.

This CDR3 is CASSITSGNRFEQFF. In DNA, the CDR3 is TGTGCCAGCAGCATCACTAGCGGGAACCGGTTTGAGCAGTTCTTC. This sequence joins TRBV13 and TRBJ2-1; TRBD2 matches 10 bases. The germline V gene has CDR1 PRHDT and CDR2 FYEKMQ (reference sequence). V was clipped by 5 bases and J by 9 bases; unmatched bases: 10. This CDR3 region has 15 residues.

The chain is built from TRBV19 and TRBJ2-3; D is perhaps TRBD2 (6 bases). Deletions cut 7 bases from V and 0 bases from J, with 11 bases between. CDR3 length: 14 amino acids. Per the germline V gene, CDR1 is LNHDA and CDR2 is SQIVND (reference sequence). This CDR3 is CASKASVSTDTQYF. The CDR3 DNA reads as TGTGCCAGTAAGGCTAGCGTTAGCACAGATACGCAGTATTTT.

The V gene is TRBV29-1, the J gene TRBJ2-5, with 8 positions matching TRBD2. V shed 6 bases, J shed 5 bases, and the junction held 17 bases outside the gene matches. CDR1 and CDR2 (germline): SQVTM, ANQGSEA. The CDR3 loop spans 16 amino acids. CDR3 DNA sequence: TGCAGCGTCGGAACTCAACTAGCGGTAGGGGCGGAGACCCAGTACTTC. Protein: CSVGTQLAVGAETQYF.

This clone was observed a handful of times. This chain uses TRBV20-1 with TRBJ1-1; no clear D. The germline V gene has CDR1 DFQATT and CDR2 SNEGSKA (reference sequence). V dropped 0 bases and J dropped 8 bases, with 7 bases sitting between them. The CDR3 runs to 11 residues. The DNA of the CDR3 is TGCAGTGCTAGAGATCCCAGGGAAGCTTTCTTT. It encodes CSARDPREAFF.

The CDR3 nucleotides are TGTGCCAGCAGCTTAGGCGGCAGGGGAGCCTCCTACGAGCAGTACTTC. Protein: CASSLGGRGASYEQYF. The chain links TRBV11-2 to TRBJ2-7; maybe TRBD1 (6 bases). The CDR3 length is 16 residues. Looked up from germline, CDR1 is SGHAT and CDR2 is FQNNGV. V was shortened by 1 base and J by 0 bases, with 13 bases between the two germline ends.

The V gene is TRBV18, the J gene TRBJ2-3; D possibly corresponds to TRBD2 (6 bases). The germline V and J ends were trimmed by 2 bases and 3 bases, with 12 bases remaining between them. The CDR3 extends over 15 amino acids. Germline CDR1 reads KGHSH; CDR2 reads LQKENI. CDR3 sequence (DNA): TGTGCCAGCTCACCAGCTAGCGCAGGGACAGATACGCAGTATTTT. Residues: CASSPASAGTDTQYF.

This clone has a handful of counts. The rearrangement joins TRBV4-3 to TRBJ2-6, with D perhaps assigned TRBD1 or TRBD2 (5 bases each). V lost 1 base and J 0 bases, leaving 7 bases between the germline ends. The germline CDR1 and CDR2 sequences are LGHNA and YSLEER. CDR3 length equals 16 residues. CDR3 residues: CASSQAGTSGANVLTF. In nucleotides, the CDR3 is TGCGCCAGCAGCCAAGCCGGGACCTCTGGGGCCAACGTCCTGACTTTC.

The chain carries TRBV5-1 and TRBJ2-1; possibly TRBD1 for D (6 bases). CDR1 is SGHRS and CDR2 is YFSETQ in the germline V gene. CDR3 length: 14 amino acids. V was clipped by 0 bases and J by 5 bases, with 9 bases between them. The CDR3 region has the DNA TGCGCCAGCAGCTTGGCAGGGGTCAACAATGAGCAGTTCTTC. Its protein is CASSLAGVNNEQFF.

The chain links TRBV6-6 to TRBJ2-2, with no clear D. The CDR3 covers 14 residues. Trimming took 2 bases from V and 1 from J, leaving 5 bases between them. Germline-derived CDR1 and CDR2 are MNHNY and SVGAGI (reference sequence). CDR3 in DNA: TGTGCCAGCAGTTACCGTGGGAACACCGGGGAGCTGTTTTTT. This codes for CASSYRGNTGELFF.

V is TRBV5-6 and J is TRBJ2-7, with 8 nucleotides matching TRBD2. CDR1 is SGHDT and CDR2 is YYEEEE in the germline V gene. Trimming at V came to 1 base and at J to 5 bases, leaving 5 bases not matched to a gene. The CDR3 has 14 amino acids. CDR3 coding DNA: TGTGCCAGCAGCTTGTCCAGCGGGAGCCACGAGCAGTACTTC. Translation: CASSLSSGSHEQYF.

CDR3 sequence: CASSFRAGAGDTQYF. DNA for the CDR3: TGTGCCAGCAGCTTCCGAGCGGGAGCGGGAGATACGCAGTATTTT. This rearrangement joins TRBV7-2 to TRBJ2-3, with 8 bases identical to TRBD2. From germline, CDR1 is SGHTA and CDR2 FQGNSA. CDR3 size: 15 residues. V lost 3 bases to trimming and J lost 5 bases; unmatched junction nucleotides: 7. The full variable domain, rest sourced from reference TRBV7-2 and TRBJ2-3, is GAGVSQSPSNKVTEKGKDVELRCDPISGHTALYWYRQSLGQGLEFLIYFQGNSAPDKSGLPSDRFSAERTGGSVSTLTIQRTQQEDSAVYLCASSFRAGAGDTQYFGPGTRLTVL.

The rearrangement joins TRBV4-3 to TRBJ2-5; the D call may be TRBD1 or TRBD2 (6 bases each). There are 15 residues in the CDR3. V was clipped by 4 bases and J by 4 bases, with 16 bases between them. CDR1 and CDR2 from the germline V gene are LGHNA and YSLEER. This CDR3 is CASSRMRWGAETQYF. In DNA, the CDR3 is TGCGCCAGCAGCCGTATGAGGTGGGGGGCAGAGACCCAGTACTTC.

A remark on this clone: Other DNA sequences in this specimen translate into the identical CDR3. The rearrangement uses TRBV28 and TRBJ2-1; D uncertain. Trimming cost V 1 base and J 5 bases, with 0 bases left between them. The CDR3 consists of 11 residues. Germline assignment: CDR1 MDHEN and CDR2 SYDVKM. CDR3 sequence (DNA): TGTGCCAGCAGTTTATACAATGAGCAGTTCTTC. Translation gives CASSLYNEQFF.

V gene TRBV28 combines with J gene TRBJ2-1, with 9 bases matching TRBD1. V gave up 6 bases and J gave up 7 bases; unmatched junction bases: 10. CDR3 length: 15 residues. Germline-derived CDR1 and CDR2 are MDHEN and SYDVKM. The CDR3 DNA follows: TGTGCCAGCAGAAAGACAGGGGGGGGGTTAAATGAGCAGTTCTTC. Protein sequence: CASRKTGGGLNEQFF.

To note about this clone: The same CDR3 can be traced to other DNA sequences in this sample. The chain uses TRBV5-1 and TRBJ1-3, with D uncertain. Per the germline V gene, CDR1 is SGHRS and CDR2 is YFSETQ. This CDR3 contains 14 residues. Trimming took 0 bases from V and 4 from J, leaving 8 bases between them. The CDR3: CASSLGSPGNTIYF. CDR3 nucleotide sequence: TGCGCCAGCAGCTTGGGATCCCCCGGAAACACCATATATTTT.

The chain uses TRBV10-3 and TRBJ2-7; 15 bases fit TRBD2. V trimming: 8 bases; J trimming: 4 bases; junction bases outside the gene matches: 6. This CDR3 has 15 residues. Germline-derived CDR1 and CDR2 are ENHRY and SYGVKD. CDR3 coding DNA: TGTGCCATCTCTGGGACTAGCGGGAGGCCTTACGAGCAGTACTTC. This sequence encodes CAISGTSGRPYEQYF.

The table lists this clone with a count of one. The genes are TRBV4-2 and TRBJ2-1, with no clear D. Deletions cut 0 bases from V and 2 bases from J, with 17 bases between. The CDR3 runs to 18 residues. Germline V gives CDR1 LGHNA, CDR2 YNFKEQ. The CDR3 DNA sequence: TGTGCCAGCAGCCAAGAAGGAAGTTTCGAAGAAACCTACAATGAGCAGTTCTTC. This codes for CASSQEGSFEETYNEQFF.

The chain employs TRBV6-6 and TRBJ2-7; D is undetermined. The CDR3 length is 16 residues. V gave up 2 bases and J gave up 0 bases, with 14 bases separating them. Germline V gives CDR1 MNHNY, CDR2 SVGAGI (reference sequence). The CDR3 here is CASSYGDGISSYEQYF. In nucleotides, the CDR3 is TGTGCCAGCAGTTACGGCGACGGTATATCCTCCTACGAGCAGTACTTC.